The 3 T cell receptor beta chains listed next were all sequenced from one sample in a study of T cell responses to AZD1222 COVID-19 vaccine. This table comes from immunoSEQ multiplex PCR, and its TCRdb copy is limited to in-frame clones, with some not included. The sample has around 130,000 clones, more than 90% seen once; the top ten hold about 1.1%. The sample in question was peripheral blood, obtained 28 days after the second AZD1222 dose. These TCRs come from an adult who received the AZD1222 COVID-19 vaccine.

The chain has TRBV28 and TRBJ1-5, with 8 bases lining up with TRBD1. Germline V CDR1 and CDR2: MDHEN, SYDVKM. This CDR3 has 16 amino acids. Trimming removed 1 base from V and 5 bases from J; junction bases left unmatched: 7. The CDR3 is CASSLSRTGHHQPQHF. In DNA, the CDR3 is TGTGCCAGCAGTTTATCTCGGACAGGGCATCATCAGCCCCAGCATTTT.

The chain has TRBV19 and TRBJ1-1; no reliable D call. The CDR3 sequence is 13 residues long. CDR1 is LNHDA, CDR2 SQIVND, per germline (reference sequence). Trimming cost V 5 bases and J 4 bases, with 11 bases left between them. As DNA, the CDR3 is TGTGCCAGTAGTTTCCGTCGAGGCACTGAAGCTTTCTTT. Translation: CASSFRRGTEAFF.

The rearrangement uses TRBV5-1 and TRBJ2-1, with 7 bases aligning to TRBD2. Germline CDR1 SGHRS, CDR2 YFSETQ. Losses at the gene ends were 7 bases for V and 8 bases for J; bases not matched to a gene: 6. This CDR3 is 12 amino acids long. In nucleotides, the CDR3 is TGCGCCAGCGTCGGGGGGTACGATGAGCAGTTCTTC. Translating gives CASVGGYDEQFF. Full variable domain (missing parts from reference TRBV5-1 and TRBJ2-1): KAGVTQTPRYLIKTRGQQVTLSCSPISGHRSVSWYQQTPGQGLQFLFEYFSETQRNKGNFPGRFSGRQFSNSRSEMNVSTLELGDSALYLCASVGGYDEQFFGPGTRLTVL.